Listed below are T cell receptor beta chains from one sample, sequenced in a study of cytomegalovirus exposure and HLA in healthy donors. Sequencing used immunoSEQ multiplex PCR; TCRdb keeps in-frame clones, though not all of them. This table has roughly 150,000 clones, around 10% appearing once. What was sequenced was PBMCs. These TCRs come from a male donor in good health and CMV-seronegative. The CDR3 runs from the conserved cysteine through the conserved F or W. D genes are given only for firm matches. Not all rows give a size; the values are once, few, many and, for expanded clones, a class.

v_gene,j_gene,d_gene,abundance,CDR3nt,CDR3aa
TRBV6-6,TRBJ1-5,.,.,TGTGCCAGCAGACGAGACAGAATAAGAAATCAGCCCCAGCATTTT,CASRRDRIRNQPQHF
TRBV5-6,TRBJ2-7,.,.,TGTGCCAGCAGCTTTCAGGCAGGGGCCCTCTACGAGCAGTACTTC,CASSFQAGALYEQYF
TRBV6-1,TRBJ2-7,.,few,TGTGCCAGCAGTGAAATGGGAGGATCCCCTAACTACGAGCAGTACTTC,CASSEMGGSPNYEQYF
TRBV14,TRBJ2-6,TRBD1,few,TGTGCCAGCAGCCAAGCGGGACAGGGGAAAGGGGCCAACGTCCTGACTTTC,CASSQAGQGKGANVLTF
TRBV27,TRBJ2-5,TRBD2,few,TGTGCCAGCAGTTCTGGACTAGCGGGGGGCCAAGAGACCCAGTACTTC,CASSSGLAGGQETQYF
TRBV28,TRBJ1-5,.,.,TGTGCCAGCAGTTTCCTCCGGGGAGTAGCCAGTCAGCCCCAGCATTTT,CASSFLRGVASQPQHF
TRBV9,TRBJ1-2,TRBD1,.,TGTGCCAGCAGCGTAACGGGGACAGGGGAGGGAAGAGGCTACACCTTC,CASSVTGTGEGRGYTF
TRBV7-2,TRBJ2-5,TRBD2,.,TGTGCCAGCAGCTTATCGGCGGGGGGCGGAGAGACCCAGTACTTC,CASSLSAGGGETQYF
TRBV2,TRBJ1-6,TRBD1,.,TGTGCCAGCAGTGGGACAGGGAAAAATAATTCACCCCTCCACTTT,CASSGTGKNNSPLHF
TRBV7-2,TRBJ2-7,TRBD1,.,TGTGCCAGCAGCCCTCGAACAGGGGATGGCGAGCAGTACTTC,CASSPRTGDGEQYF
TRBV6-5,TRBJ2-1,TRBD1,few,TGTGCCAGCAGTTTAGTACAGGGGGCCTACAATGAGCAGTTCTTC,CASSLVQGAYNEQFF
TRBV7-2,TRBJ1-5,.,few,TGTGCCAGCAGCCAAACAGGGAATCAGCCCCAGCATTTT,CASSQTGNQPQHF
TRBV4-1,TRBJ2-2,.,few,TGCGCCACCAGCCCGCAGGGGGGCCAGGGGACCGGGGAGCTGTTTTTT,CATSPQGGQGTGELFF
TRBV4-1,TRBJ1-5,TRBD1,few,TGCGCCAGCAGCCAAGTGGGAGTGACAGGGGGCTATCAGCCCCAGCATTTT,CASSQVGVTGGYQPQHF
TRBV29-1,TRBJ1-1,.,.,TGCAGCGTCGGGAAATTGACGAACACTGAAGCTTTCTTT,CSVGKLTNTEAFF
TRBV6-6,TRBJ2-7,.,few,TGTGCCAGCAGTTTGGCAGGGGGGTACTACGAGCAGTACTTC,CASSLAGGYYEQYF
TRBV7-2,TRBJ1-2,.,.,TGTGCCAGCAGCTTAGAAGTGTCAGTGATCTATGGCTACACCTTC,CASSLEVSVIYGYTF
TRBV21-1,TRBJ1-2,.,.,TGTGCCAGCAGCAAAGTGAGTCAGGGCGGTAACTATGGCTACACCTTC,CASSKVSQGGNYGYTF
TRBV4-2,TRBJ1-2,TRBD1,few,TGTGCCAGCAGCCGACAGGGTATTAACTATGGCTACACCTTC,CASSRQGINYGYTF
TRBV19,TRBJ1-3,.,.,TGTGCCAGTTCTCTTGCAGGGCCTGGAAACACCATATATTTT,CASSLAGPGNTIYF
TRBV14,TRBJ2-4,.,few,TGTGCCAGCAGCCAAACCCTCTCGTGGGGCCAAAACATTCAGTACTTC,CASSQTLSWGQNIQYF
TRBV6-5,TRBJ1-1,.,.,TGTGCCAGCAGTTACTATGGGGGCGACACTGAAGCTTTCTTT,CASSYYGGDTEAFF
TRBV18,TRBJ2-2,.,few,TGTGCCAGCTCACCACCGGGAGGATCGAACACCGGGGAGCTGTTTTTT,CASSPPGGSNTGELFF
TRBV5-1,TRBJ2-1,TRBD1,.,TGCGCCAGCAGCTCGACAGGGACGTACGACGATGAGCAGTTCTTC,CASSSTGTYDDEQFF
TRBV6-5,TRBJ1-5,.,few,TGTGCCAGCAAACTGGGACAAAACGGGAATCAGCCCCAGCATTTT,CASKLGQNGNQPQHF
TRBV4-1,TRBJ2-1,.,.,TGCGCCAGCAGCCAAGTAGGACGGCAGCGGCGGGAATACAATGAGCAGTTCTTC,CASSQVGRQRREYNEQFF
TRBV4-3,TRBJ2-2,.,.,TGCGCCAGCAGCCTATGGGGCAGGGGGAACACCGGGGAGCTGTTTTTT,CASSLWGRGNTGELFF
TRBV7-6,TRBJ1-6,TRBD1,few,TGTGCCAGCAGCTTGGGGGGAGGGGACAGGGCTTCACCCCTCCACTTT,CASSLGGGDRASPLHF
TRBV7-2,TRBJ2-3,.,few,TGTGCCAGCAGCCTAGAGAGAACAGATACGCAGTATTTT,CASSLERTDTQYF
TRBV19,TRBJ2-1,.,.,TGTGCCAGTAGTATAGCGGTCTCCTACAATGAGCAGTTCTTC,CASSIAVSYNEQFF
TRBV9,TRBJ2-1,TRBD2,.,TGTGCCAGCAGCGCCCGGACTAGCGGGGGATACAATGAGCAGTTCTTC,CASSARTSGGYNEQFF
TRBV28,TRBJ1-2,.,few,TGTGCCAGCAGTTTAGTGAGGGACTATGGCTACACCTTC,CASSLVRDYGYTF
TRBV5-4,TRBJ2-3,TRBD2,few,TGTGCCAGCAGTCTCGTAGGGGTGCGGGGGGGAGAAGATACGCAGTATTTT,CASSLVGVRGGEDTQYF
TRBV14,TRBJ1-2,.,.,TGTGCCAGCAGCCCACGGTACAGGGCCGGCTACACCTTC,CASSPRYRAGYTF
TRBV4-3,TRBJ1-6,.,.,TGCGCCAGCAGCCAAGATGAGGGCAATAATTCACCCCTCCACTTT,CASSQDEGNNSPLHF
TRBV5-1,TRBJ1-6,TRBD1,.,TGCGCCAGCAGCGTCGGAGGGACAGGGGGTTCACCCCTCCACTTT,CASSVGGTGGSPLHF
TRBV30,TRBJ2-5,.,.,TGTGCCTGGAGTCGGGACTTACAAGAGACCCAGTACTTC,CAWSRDLQETQYF
TRBV6-6,TRBJ2-1,.,few,TGTGCCAGCAGACACAGGGCCCCCTACAATGAGCAGTTCTTC,CASRHRAPYNEQFF
TRBV28,TRBJ1-5,.,.,TGTGCCAGCAGTTTATCACCTCCCTGGACGGGGAGCAATCAGCCCCAGCATTTT,CASSLSPPWTGSNQPQHF
TRBV19,TRBJ1-5,.,.,TGTGCCAGTAGTATCTTAGATCAGCCCCAGCATTTT,CASSILDQPQHF
TRBV28,TRBJ2-7,.,.,TGTGCCAGCAGTTTGGCTGAGCGGACTCAGTACTTC,CASSLAERTQYF
TRBV5-1,TRBJ2-2,TRBD2,.,TGCGCCAGCAGCTTCGGAGGCGGGAGAAGCGGGGAGCTGTTTTTT,CASSFGGGRSGELFF
TRBV5-1,TRBJ1-5,.,.,TGCGCCAGCAGCTCCGGGGGTAGCAATCAGCCCCAGCATTTT,CASSSGGSNQPQHF
TRBV6-5,TRBJ2-7,.,few,TGTGCCAGCAGTTACGAATCTGGACTGTACGAGCAGTACTTC,CASSYESGLYEQYF
TRBV2,TRBJ1-3,TRBD1,few,TGTGCCAGCACCATACAGGGGCAGGCTGGAAACACCATATATTTT,CASTIQGQAGNTIYF
TRBV5-4,TRBJ1-1,.,.,TGTGCCAGCAGCGACCGAGGCAGAACTGAAGCTTTCTTT,CASSDRGRTEAFF
TRBV30,TRBJ1-3,.,few,TGTGCCTGGAAATATGAGAGCTCTGGAAACACCATATATTTT,CAWKYESSGNTIYF
TRBV5-1,TRBJ1-1,.,.,TGCGCCAGCAGCTTGTCGTCCACAGTGGGAGGGACTGAAGCTTTCTTT,CASSLSSTVGGTEAFF
TRBV7-3,TRBJ2-5,.,few,TGTGCCAGCAGCTTAAGCAGGGAAGAGACCCAGTACTTC,CASSLSREETQYF
TRBV5-1,TRBJ1-4,TRBD1,.,TGCGCCAGCAGCCACCCGGAGGGACAGCCAACTAATGAAAAACTGTTTTTT,CASSHPEGQPTNEKLFF
TRBV7-9,TRBJ1-4,TRBD1,few,TGTGCCAGCAGCGACGGGACAGGAACATTTAATGAAAAACTGTTTTTT,CASSDGTGTFNEKLFF